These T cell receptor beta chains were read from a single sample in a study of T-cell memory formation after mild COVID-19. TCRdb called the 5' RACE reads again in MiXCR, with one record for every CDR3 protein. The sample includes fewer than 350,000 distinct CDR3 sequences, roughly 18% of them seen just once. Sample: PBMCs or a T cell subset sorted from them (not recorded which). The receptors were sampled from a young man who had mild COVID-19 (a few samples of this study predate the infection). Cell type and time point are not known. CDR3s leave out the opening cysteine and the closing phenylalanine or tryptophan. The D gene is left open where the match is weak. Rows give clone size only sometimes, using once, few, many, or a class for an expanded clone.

ASSHTLDTIV	TRBV5-1	many	NA
SVDGVGRLTDTQY	TRBV29-1	once	NA
ASSPQVRMNTEAF	TRBV4-3	NA	NA
ASSLAGAGQPQH	TRBV7-9	few	NA
ASSSRTGDYGYT	TRBV5-6	few	TRBD1
SALAVSSTDTQY	TRBV29-1	NA	TRBD2
SASGSAAGGGQETQY	TRBV20-1	few	NA
ASSAPGQGPQETQY	TRBV7-9	NA	TRBD1
ASRDYSGNTIY	TRBV6-5	few	NA
ASSQDLGDGEQF	TRBV4-3	few	NA
ASSPVTDTGELF	TRBV7-8	few	NA
ASRPLMNTEAF	TRBV12-3/TRBV12-4	NA	NA
ASSYLPPTSGGGNEQF	TRBV5-1	few	TRBD2
ASSYLGFYEQY	TRBV6-5	few	NA
ATSRGKEETQY	TRBV15	once	NA
ASRPGPMSAGTTDTQY	TRBV4-1	NA	NA
ASSQVSWRGQNTGELF	TRBV4-1	NA	NA
ASSQERDSGSGNTIY	TRBV4-3	many	TRBD1
ASTETGFGYGYT	TRBV6-2/TRBV6-3	NA	TRBD1